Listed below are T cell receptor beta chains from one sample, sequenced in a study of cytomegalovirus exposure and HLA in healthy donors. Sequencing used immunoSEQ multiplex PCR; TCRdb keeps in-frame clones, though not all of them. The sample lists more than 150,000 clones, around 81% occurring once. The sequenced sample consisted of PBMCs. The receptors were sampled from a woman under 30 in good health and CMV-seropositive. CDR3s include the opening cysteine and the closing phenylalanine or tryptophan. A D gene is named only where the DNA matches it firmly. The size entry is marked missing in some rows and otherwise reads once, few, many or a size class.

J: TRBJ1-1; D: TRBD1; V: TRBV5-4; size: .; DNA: TGTGCCAGCAGACCCTTCGAGGGGGCAACTGAAGCTTTCTTT; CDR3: CASRPFEGATEAFF
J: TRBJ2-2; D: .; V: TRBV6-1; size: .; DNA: TGTGCCACCTCGACAGAGAACACCGGGGAGCTGTTTTTT; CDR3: CATSTENTGELFF
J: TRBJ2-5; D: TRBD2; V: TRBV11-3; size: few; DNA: TGTGCCAGCAGCCCGCTAGCGGGGGGGGGAGAGACCCAGTACTTC; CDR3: CASSPLAGGGETQYF
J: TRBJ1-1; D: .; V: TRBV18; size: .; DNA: TGTGCCAGCTCACCAACGGCGGGTAGGAACACTGAAGCTTTCTTT; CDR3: CASSPTAGRNTEAFF
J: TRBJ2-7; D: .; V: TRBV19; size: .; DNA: TGTGCCAGTAGCCCGAGACAGCCCTCCAGCTCCTACGAGCAGTACTTC; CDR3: CASSPRQPSSSYEQYF
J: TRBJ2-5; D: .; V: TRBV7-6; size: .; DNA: TGTGCCAGCAGAGGACAGTGGGAGACCCAGTACTTC; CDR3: CASRGQWETQYF
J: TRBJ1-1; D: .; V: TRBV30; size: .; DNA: TGTGCCTGGAGTGTTAGTAGGGGCACTGAAGCTTTCTTT; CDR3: CAWSVSRGTEAFF
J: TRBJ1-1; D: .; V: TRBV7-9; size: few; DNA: TGTGCCAGCAGCTCGACTAGGGGCCTGAACACTGAAGCTTTCTTT; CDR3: CASSSTRGLNTEAFF
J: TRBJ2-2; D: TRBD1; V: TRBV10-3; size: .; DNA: TGTGCCATCAGTGAGCGGGGACAGGGGAACGGGGAGCTGTTTTTT; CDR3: CAISERGQGNGELFF
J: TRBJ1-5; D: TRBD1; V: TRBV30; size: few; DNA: TGTGCCTGGAGTGTAAGGACAGGGACCAGCAATCAGCCCCAGCATTTT; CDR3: CAWSVRTGTSNQPQHF
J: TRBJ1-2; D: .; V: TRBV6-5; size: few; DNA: TGTGCCAGCAGTTACTCGTCCGGGAGTGCGTCTGGCTACACCTTC; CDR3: CASSYSSGSASGYTF
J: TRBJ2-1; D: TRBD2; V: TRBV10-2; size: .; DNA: TGCGCCAGCAAATTTCTAGCGGGTAATGAGCAGTTCTTC; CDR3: CASKFLAGNEQFF
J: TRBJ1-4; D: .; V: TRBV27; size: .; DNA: TGTGCCAGCAGTTGGACACCCGCAACTAATGAAAAACTGTTTTTT; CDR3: CASSWTPATNEKLFF
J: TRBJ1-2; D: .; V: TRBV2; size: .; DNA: TGTGCCAGCAGTCAACAGGGCGACTATGGCTACACCTTC; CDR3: CASSQQGDYGYTF
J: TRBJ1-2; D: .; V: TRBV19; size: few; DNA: TGTGCCATACAGAGGCAGGGTGACTATGGCTACACCTTC; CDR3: CAIQRQGDYGYTF
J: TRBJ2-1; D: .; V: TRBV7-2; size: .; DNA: TGTGCCAGCAGCCGTAAGAGCTCCTACAATGAGCAGTTCTTC; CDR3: CASSRKSSYNEQFF
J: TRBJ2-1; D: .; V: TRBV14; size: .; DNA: TGTGCCAGCAGCCAAGATCGACGGCGACAGGCGAAATACAATGAGCAGTTCTTC; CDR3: CASSQDRRRQAKYNEQFF
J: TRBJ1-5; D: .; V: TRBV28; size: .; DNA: TGTGCCAGCAACTCCTGGGCGGGGTTTAGCAATCAGCCCCAGCATTTT; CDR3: CASNSWAGFSNQPQHF
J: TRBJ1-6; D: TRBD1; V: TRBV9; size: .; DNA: TGTGCCAGCAGCACGCGACAGGGGGGTTATTCACCCCTCCACTTT; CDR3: CASSTRQGGYSPLHF
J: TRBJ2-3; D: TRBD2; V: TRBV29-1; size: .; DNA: TGCAGCGTAAAAGGGACTAGCGGGGGGCGCACAGATACGCAGTATTTT; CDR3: CSVKGTSGGRTDTQYF